This section outlines one TCR beta chain sequence together with its context. Its antigen remains unknown. CDR3 length: 15 residues. V lost 4 bases and J 0 bases, leaving 12 bases between the germline ends. Per the germline V gene, CDR1 is KGHSH and CDR2 is LQKENI. As to time point: peripheral blood 6 weeks after treatment start. The number of samples from each patient was between 1 and 8, taken pretreatment and on-treatment. The sample is drawn from a study of PD-L1 blockade in urothelial cancer. The overall study: Atezolizumab therapy began for patients in 2014, dosed at 1,200 mg intravenously every 3 weeks. T cells numbered a median of 141,255 in the blood samples.

Study-wide points: Patients with durable benefit had greater blood expansion of tumor-associated TCR clones 3 weeks into treatment.

Assay: immunoSEQ multiplex PCR; the TCRdb copy retains only in-frame clones and omits some. The sample has about 45,000 clones, 82% seen once. The chain carries TRBV18 and TRBJ1-1; D is ambiguous. This specimen was PBMCs, taken around atezolizumab (anti-PD-L1) treatment. The sequence came from a man between 60 and 75 years old with urothelial cancer. CDR3 loop: CASSLLPEVNTEAFF. CDR3 DNA sequence: TGTGCCAGCTCACTCCTTCCGGAGGTGAACACTGAAGCTTTCTTT.